One and the same sample provided the 12 T cell receptor beta chains below, sequenced in a study of regulatory dendritic cells for organ transplantation. Allogeneic regulatory or mature dendritic cells were co-cultured for about 5 days with CFSE-labeled sorted T cells at 1:10. The antigens these receptors bind are not known. Method: immunoSEQ multiplex PCR; TCRdb's copy keeps in-frame clones and lacks some. The sample includes about 17,000 clones, around 85% of them seen just once. Specimen: memory CD4+ T cells from blood cultured with regulatory dendritic cells. Sample subset: CD45RO+ memory T cells. The receptors originated from a human donor in good health.

The chain couples TRBV7-8 to TRBJ2-5; 7 bases agree with TRBD1. This CDR3 is 14 amino acids long. The V gene's germline CDR1 is SGHVS and CDR2 FQNEAQ. With 5 bases clipped from V and 2 bases from J, the junction kept 5 bases outside the gene matches. CDR3 protein: CASSPRTGQETQYF. CDR3 nucleotide sequence: TGTGCCAGCAGCCCTCGGACAGGACAAGAGACCCAGTACTTC. The full variable domain, rest sourced from reference TRBV7-8 and TRBJ2-5, is GAGVSQSPRYKVAKRGQDVALRCDPISGHVSLFWYQQALGQGPEFLTYFQNEAQLDKSGLPSDRFFAERPEGSVSTLKIQRTQQEDSAVYLCASSPRTGQETQYFGPGTRLLVL.

The chain joins TRBV9 to TRBJ2-2; D unclear. Trimming stripped 3 bases from V and 4 bases from J, with 10 bases between. Per germline, CDR1 SGDLS and CDR2 YYNGEE. The CDR3 is 14 amino acids. The CDR3, as DNA: TGTGCCAGCAGCGGCGACCTATCCACCGGGGAGCTGTTTTTT. This encodes CASSGDLSTGELFF.

The V and J genes are TRBV2 and TRBJ2-1; no firm D call. This CDR3 has 12 amino acids. Germline V lookup: CDR1 SNHLY, CDR2 FYNNEI. The germline V and J ends were trimmed by 3 bases and 9 bases, with 9 bases remaining between them. The DNA of the CDR3 is TGTGCCAGCAGTGACGAGGTCACTGAGCAGTTCTTC. This gives the protein CASSDEVTEQFF.

This clone occurred a few times. CDR3 sequence: CAWRMRGEAFF. The CDR3 bases are TGTGCCTGGAGGATGCGAGGTGAAGCTTTCTTT. The chain carries TRBV30 and TRBJ1-1; the D is unclear. V was trimmed by 3 bases and J by 7 bases, leaving 9 bases between them. CDR1 is GTSNPN, CDR2 SVGIG, per germline (reference sequence). The CDR3 consists of 11 residues.

This rearrangement joins TRBV7-8 to TRBJ2-7, with 8 bases that match TRBD2. CDR1 is SGHVS, CDR2 FQNEAQ, per germline. The CDR3 sequence is 14 residues long. V shed 5 bases, J shed 4 bases, and the junction held 7 bases outside the gene matches. CDR3 in amino acids: CASSAAGDDYEQYF. The CDR3, as DNA: TGTGCCAGCAGCGCAGCGGGAGACGATTACGAGCAGTACTTC.

This chain links TRBV25-1 with TRBJ2-1, with TRBD1 matching 11 bases. Germline V gene sequence: CDR1 MGHDK, CDR2 SYGVNS. This CDR3 contains 14 residues. The V segment lost 4 bases and the J segment 9 bases; nucleotides outside the gene matches: 5. The CDR3 reads CASSVRTGGSEQFF. For the CDR3, the DNA is TGTGCCAGCAGTGTCAGGACAGGGGGCAGTGAGCAGTTCTTC. The entire variable domain, with the rest obtained from reference TRBV25-1 and TRBJ2-1, is as follows: EADIYQTPRYLVIGTGKKITLECSQTMGHDKMYWYQQDPGMELHLIHYSYGVNSTEKGDLSSESTVSRIRTEHFPLTLESARPSHTSQYLCASSVRTGGSEQFFGPGTRLTVL.

The chain has TRBV5-4 and TRBJ2-6; 7 bases fit TRBD1. The germline gives CDR1 SGHNT, CDR2 YYREEE (reference sequence). V dropped 3 bases and J dropped 4; count of bases not matched to a gene: 4. This CDR3 has 15 residues. The CDR3 nucleotides read TGTGCCAGCAGCTCGACAGGGTTCGGGGCCAACGTCCTGACTTTC. This translates into CASSSTGFGANVLTF.

The rearrangement joins TRBV27 to TRBJ1-6; D uncertain. CDR3 length equals 16 residues. Between the trimmed V and J ends, which lost 7 bases and 10 bases, there was a span of 23 bases. CDR1 and CDR2 (germline): MNHEY, SMNVEV (reference sequence). The CDR3 here is CASNSNLNGRQSPLHF. CDR3 coding DNA: TGTGCCAGCAACTCCAACTTGAATGGACGGCAATCACCCCTCCACTTT.

V gene TRBV9 combines with J gene TRBJ2-1, with D unclear. Germline V lookup: CDR1 SGDLS, CDR2 YYNGEE. V shed 2 bases and J shed 8 bases, with 11 bases lying between them. This CDR3 region has 13 residues. The CDR3 DNA reads as TGTGCCAGCAGCGTTAGACTGTTACATGAGCAGTTCTTC. Protein sequence: CASSVRLLHEQFF.

The J gene is TRBJ2-7, the V gene TRBV6-5, with a possible D match to TRBD1 (6 bases). Trimming removed 9 bases from V and 5 bases from J, with 17 bases in between. The CDR3 consists of 13 residues. Germline CDR1 MNHEY, CDR2 SVGAGI. The CDR3 nucleotides are TGTGCCAGTCGAAGATCCACAGGGCACGAGCAGTACTTC. This codes for CASRRSTGHEQYF.

The chain is built from TRBV7-8 and TRBJ2-7, with TRBD2 matching 8 bases. Germline CDR1 and CDR2: SGHVS and FQNEAQ. V was pared by 1 base and J by 4 bases, with 6 bases of the junction left unmatched. This CDR3 contains 15 residues. The CDR3 region has the DNA TGTGCCAGCAGCTTAGGGTTGGTAGCGGGGTACGAGCAGTACTTC. Its translation is CASSLGLVAGYEQYF.

The chain uses TRBV7-2 and TRBJ2-7, with 12 bases identical to TRBD2. The J segment lost 3 bases and the V segment lost 0 bases, leaving 3 bases of the junction unmatched. Germline loops: CDR1 SGHTA, CDR2 FQGNSA. The CDR3 totals 16 residues. In nucleotides, the CDR3 is TGTGCCAGCAGCTTAGCGGCTAGCGGGGGGGTCTACGAGCAGTACTTC. It yields the protein CASSLAASGGVYEQYF.